This T cell receptor beta chain was recovered during a study of T cell clonotyping in hematopoietic cell transplantation. General study results and limits: Higher Inverse Simpson Index values in graft donor and pretransplant recipient predicted broader posttransplant TCR diversity. Few recipient clonotypes overlapped donors; over 95% were de novo at given depth.

Concerning this clone itself: Its antigen is as yet unknown.

Time point noted: recipient sample about 28 days before transplant, after cytoreduction. Blood collection times were about day -28 and days 30, 100, 180 posttransplant. This CDR3 region has 13 residues. V was shortened by 4 bases and J by 2 bases, with 9 bases between the two germline ends. Germline V gene lookup returns CDR1 ENHRY and CDR2 SYGVKD. Data came from immunoSEQ multiplex PCR; TCRdb stores just in-frame clones and leaves some out. This table has more than 40,000 clones, 85% appearing once. This clonotype was sampled from a man aged 55 to 70 with acute myeloid leukemia. Some clones in this sample may be carry-over from other donors' samples. Material: peripheral blood mononuclear cells, obtained before stem cell transplant. The chain recombines TRBV10-3 with TRBJ2-7; possibly TRBD1 for D (5 bases). The CDR3: CAISGQGTYEQYF. The DNA for the CDR3 is TGTGCCATCAGTGGGCAGGGAACCTACGAGCAGTACTTC.